The sequence of this T cell receptor (beta chain) was determined in a study of blood T cell repertoires in COVID-19. Study-wide context: Spain, Italy and the United States supplied samples that represented acute and convalescent COVID-19.

Original methodology: Amplifying reference gene primers gave estimates of nucleated cell counts. Data came from immunoSEQ multiplex PCR; TCRdb stores just in-frame clones and leaves some out. D and trimming come from the DNA, and the V and J calls and clone size come from that table. The sample has some 70,000 clones; 91% are singletons. The CDR3 sequence is 15 residues long. V trimming: 3 bases; J trimming: 5 bases; junction bases outside the gene matches: 1. The V gene's germline CDR1 is SEHNR and CDR2 FQNEAQ (reference sequence). This clonotype was obtained from a human donor with active COVID-19. The donor label of this sample is uncertain. Specimen: peripheral blood. V usage is TRBV7-9 and J usage is TRBJ2-1, with 13 positions matching TRBD2. In nucleotides, the CDR3 is TGTGCCAGCAGCTTTGGACTAGCGGGGGACAATGAGCAGTTCTTC. Translating gives CASSFGLAGDNEQFF.